This T cell receptor beta chain was retrieved from a study of blood T cell repertoires in COVID-19. Study background: The United States, Italy and Spain were the sources of the acute and convalescent COVID-19 samples.

Authors' processing steps: The authors estimated nucleated cell counts from reference gene primer amplification. Assay: immunoSEQ multiplex PCR; the TCRdb copy retains only in-frame clones and omits some. The DNA gave D and trimming, while V, J and clone size come from that table. In the table there are about 250,000 clones, around nine tenths of which are singletons. This clone appeared once. The germline V gene has CDR1 SEHNR and CDR2 FQNEAQ (reference sequence). The V and J ends lost 0 bases and 2 bases respectively, with 6 bases between them. The CDR3 has 14 residues. This TCR was sampled from a man younger than 30 with active or convalescent COVID-19. The sequencing sample was made of peripheral blood. The rearrangement joins TRBV7-9 to TRBJ2-3; D remains ambiguous. CDR3 in amino acids: CASSLARNTDTQYF. Here the CDR3 DNA reads TGTGCCAGCAGCTTAGCCAGAAACACAGATACGCAGTATTTT.